This TCR beta chain derives from a study of blood T cell repertoires in COVID-19. The CDR3 loop spans 11 amino acids. CDR1 is SQVTM, CDR2 ANQGSEA, per germline. Trimming shortened V by 5 bases and J by 4 bases, and 9 bases separated the two germline ends. The data were produced by immunoSEQ multiplex PCR, yet TCRdb's version contains in-frame clones alone and is incomplete. Counted here are 270,000 or so clones, 80% to 90% occurring once; the ten biggest clones make up 4.1%. What was sequenced was PBMCs or T cells enriched from blood (not recorded which). The chain carries TRBV29-1 and TRBJ2-7; D is unclear. This TCR came from a woman in her thirties with acute COVID-19. CDR3 loop: CSVLNLYEQYF. CDR3 in DNA: TGCAGCGTTTTAAATTTGTACGAGCAGTACTTC.